Included here is one T cell receptor beta chain sequence, with context. No antigen is known for it. This entry belongs to a study of OX40 agonist ivuxolimab in advanced cancers. Study overall: The patients received ivuxolimab by intravenous route every 2 weeks at 0.01 to 10 mg/kg.

TCRdb's table, derived via immunoSEQ multiplex PCR, lists solely in-frame clones and lacks some. Among around 76,000 clones listed, roughly 89% were seen once. The study's findings and limits: Clonal expansion was seen in CD4+ and CD8+ blood T cells by week 6 at 0.1 to 3.0 mg/kg. The antigen specificity of the peripheral T cells (those that were expanded) was not determined.

This specimen consisted of CD4+ or CD8+ T cells sorted from blood, obtained in a trial of the OX40 agonist ivuxolimab. The receptor was isolated from an adult with an advanced solid tumor such as melanoma, head and neck, liver or kidney cancer.

The CDR3 here is CASSNAQGAYNEQFF. The CDR3, as DNA: TGCGCCAGCAGCAATGCCCAGGGGGCCTACAATGAGCAGTTCTTC. This chain connects TRBV5-1 to TRBJ2-1; the match to TRBD1 covers 7 bases. The CDR3 is 15 amino acids. Germline lookup yields CDR1 SGHRS and CDR2 YFSETQ. Trimming removed 4 bases from V and 2 bases from J; junction bases left unmatched: 6. Variable domain in full (rest from reference TRBV5-1 and TRBJ2-1): KAGVTQTPRYLIKTRGQQVTLSCSPISGHRSVSWYQQTPGQGLQFLFEYFSETQRNKGNFPGRFSGRQFSNSRSEMNVSTLELGDSALYLCASSNAQGAYNEQFFGPGTRLTVL.